The 16 T cell receptor beta chains in this list originate from one sample, sequenced in a study of blood T cell repertoires in COVID-19 (dated by TCRdb to about 2020). The protocol used for the library was the immunoSEQ multiplex PCR assay. TCRdb retrieved this table from immuneACCESS and kept in-frame rearrangements only. Not all clones are present; in checked studies, unresolved V genes account for under half, and no reason is known for the remainder. The sample data list about 160,000 clones, and more than 65% of these were observed just once. The ten largest clones add up to about 5.8% of the sample. Input material: PBMCs or T cells enriched from blood (not recorded which). The origin of the receptors is a woman aged 40 to 49 with acute COVID-19.

The chain uses TRBV7-2 and TRBJ2-1, with D hard to call. The germline gives CDR1 SGHTA, CDR2 FQGNSA. Deletions cut 1 base from V and 6 bases from J, with 7 bases between. This CDR3 region has 13 residues. The CDR3 DNA reads TGTGCCAGCAGCTTAGGGGCTATCAATGAGCAGTTCTTC. Translating it yields CASSLGAINEQFF.

V is TRBV6-5 and J is TRBJ2-7, with 7 bases fitting TRBD2. The CDR3 is 16 residues long. CDR1 and CDR2 from the germline V gene are MNHEY and SVGAGI. Trimming took 2 bases from V and 0 from J; bases not matched to a gene: 7. CDR3 region: CASSYRASGRSYEQYF. Here the CDR3 DNA reads TGTGCCAGCAGTTACCGTGCTAGCGGCCGCTCCTACGAGCAGTACTTC.

This clone was observed a handful of times. The chain uses TRBV6-5 and TRBJ2-7, with 8 bases that match TRBD2. Per the germline V gene, CDR1 is MNHEY and CDR2 is SVGAGI. The CDR3 loop spans 16 amino acids. V lost 2 bases, J lost 2 bases, and 8 bases stayed unmatched. The CDR3 nucleotides are TGTGCCAGCAGTTACAAGCCGGGACTAGTCGCCTACGAGCAGTACTTC. Residues: CASSYKPGLVAYEQYF.

The genes are TRBV12-3 or TRBV12-4 and TRBJ1-1; no clear D. The V gene lost 0 bases and the J gene lost 7 bases, with 9 bases spanning the gap. The CDR3 extends over 13 amino acids. As DNA, the CDR3 is TGTGCCAGCAGTTTAGCGACTACTCATGAAGCTTTCTTT. This sequence encodes CASSLATTHEAFF.

The V call is TRBV6-2 or TRBV6-3, the J call TRBJ2-7, with TRBD1 as a possible D gene (5 bases). From germline, CDR1 is MNHEY and CDR2 SVGEGT. V was clipped by 4 bases and J by 5 bases, with 18 bases between them. The CDR3 runs to 15 residues. CDR3 protein: CASSWKGQGSDEQYF. In DNA form, the CDR3 reads TGTGCCAGCAGTTGGAAAGGCCAGGGAAGTGACGAGCAGTACTTC.

The rearrangement joins TRBV2 to TRBJ1-4; D perhaps matches TRBD1 (6 bases). Trimming cost V 7 bases and J 0 bases, with 12 bases left between them. This CDR3 comprises 15 residues. Germline V gene data show CDR1 as SNHLY and CDR2 as FYNNEI. This CDR3 reads CASKTGIATNEKLFF. CDR3 DNA: TGTGCCAGCAAAACAGGGATAGCAACTAATGAAAAACTGTTTTTT.

The V call is TRBV5-6, the J call TRBJ2-5; 9 positions agree with TRBD2. This CDR3 has 14 amino acids. V gave up 4 bases and J gave up 7 bases; unmatched junction bases: 8. Germline V CDR1 and CDR2: SGHDT, YYEEEE. For the CDR3, the DNA is TGTGCCAGCAGCGCACTGGATAGCGGGGGGACCCAGTACTTC. This gives the protein CASSALDSGGTQYF.

The CDR3 DNA reads as TGCGCCAGCAGCGCTACTCCCTCGACAGGGATCGGGGAGCAGTACTTC. Its translation: CASSATPSTGIGEQYF. The chain joins TRBV5-1 to TRBJ2-7; TRBD1 agrees at 7 bases. This CDR3 region has 16 residues. Germline-derived CDR1 and CDR2 are SGHRS and YFSETQ. V lost 4 bases, J lost 7 bases, and 17 bases stayed unmatched.

This clone is a singleton in its sample. The V and J genes are TRBV25-1 and TRBJ1-1, with D maybe TRBD1 (5 bases). CDR1 is MGHDK, CDR2 SYGVNS, per germline. V was shortened by 6 bases and J by 0 bases, with 11 bases between the two germline ends. This CDR3 contains 14 residues. This CDR3 is CASRGGPMNTEAFF. The CDR3 DNA follows: TGTGCCAGCAGGGGGGGACCGATGAACACTGAAGCTTTCTTT. Drawing the rest from reference TRBV25-1 and TRBJ1-1, the complete variable domain is EADIYQTPRYLVIGTGKKITLECSQTMGHDKMYWYQQDPGMELHLIHYSYGVNSTEKGDLSSESTVSRIRTEHFPLTLESARPSHTSQYLCASRGGPMNTEAFFGQGTRLTVV.

V and J are TRBV5-1 and TRBJ2-5; unclear D gene. The CDR3 spans 16 residues. Germline V lookup: CDR1 SGHRS, CDR2 YFSETQ. V lost 0 bases, J lost 2 bases, and 14 bases lay in between. CDR3 coding DNA: TGCGCCAGCAGCTTGGGTCAGCGCGGCCATCAAGAGACCCAGTACTTC. Translation: CASSLGQRGHQETQYF.

V gene TRBV5-1 combines with J gene TRBJ2-7; 11 bases line up with TRBD1. V lost 4 bases and J lost 6; bases outside the gene matches: 6. In germline, CDR1 is SGHRS, CDR2 YFSETQ. This CDR3 spans 14 amino acids. The CDR3 loop is CASSTGQGAGEQYF. The DNA of the CDR3 is TGCGCCAGCAGCACAGGACAGGGGGCCGGCGAGCAGTACTTC.

This chain connects TRBV18 to TRBJ1-2; D is unresolved. Germline CDR1 reads KGHSH; CDR2 reads LQKENI. V lost 6 bases and J lost 0, with 11 bases in between. The CDR3 has 14 residues. The CDR3 coding sequence is TGTGCCAGCTCCCAGTTGACAACTAACTATGGCTACACCTTC. Translation gives CASSQLTTNYGYTF.

V and J are TRBV7-3 and TRBJ1-2; 7 bases agree with TRBD1. Germline V lookup: CDR1 SGHTA, CDR2 FQGTGA. The CDR3 totals 14 residues. The ends lost 5 bases at V and 7 bases at J; junction bases unmatched: 10. The CDR3 region has the DNA TGTGCCAGCAGCCCAAACAACAGGGGAGGTGGCTACACCTTC. Protein: CASSPNNRGGGYTF.

The chain links TRBV27 to TRBJ2-2, with 7 bases matching TRBD2. After removal of 5 bases from V and 1 base from J, the junction contained 7 bases not matched to a gene. CDR3 length: 16 residues. Germline lookup yields CDR1 MNHEY and CDR2 SMNVEV (reference sequence). Here the CDR3 reads CASSIGLVWNTGELFF. CDR3 DNA: TGTGCCAGCAGTATCGGACTAGTGTGGAACACCGGGGAGCTGTTTTTT.

The chain recombines TRBV4-1 with TRBJ2-2; 9 positions agree with TRBD2. The CDR3 loop spans 17 amino acids. The trim removed 6 bases at V and 3 bases at J, leaving 11 bases unmatched. Germline CDR1 reads MGHRA; CDR2 reads YSYEKL. For the CDR3, the DNA is TGCGCCAGCAGTCCAAGATCGATAGCGGGGGACACCGGGGAGCTGTTTTTT. Amino acid sequence: CASSPRSIAGDTGELFF.

The gene calls are TRBV6-1 and TRBJ1-2; TRBD1 aligns across 7 bases. Per the germline V gene, CDR1 is MNHNS and CDR2 is SASEGT. The CDR3 covers 14 residues. V gave up 1 base and J gave up 3 bases; unmatched junction bases: 2. The CDR3 loop reads CASSEGGQYYGYTF. CDR3 DNA: TGTGCCAGCAGTGAAGGGGGACAGTACTATGGCTACACCTTC.